The table lists the clone carrying this T cell receptor beta chain with a few counts. The data are from a study of T cells in narcolepsy. The germline CDR1 and CDR2 sequences are SSHAT and FNYEAQ (reference sequence). This CDR3 is 13 amino acids long. Clones were read by immunoSEQ multiplex PCR, and TCRdb kept only the in-frame ones, dropping some. This sample has tens of thousands of clones, with 75% to 90% found just once. The sequence was obtained from a human donor with narcolepsy. The chain is built from TRBV7-7 and TRBJ2-7, with TRBD1 matching over 7 bases. Sequencing was done on a sample of CD45RA- memory CD4+ T cells from PBMCs. The CDR3: CASALGTDYEQYF. The DNA of the CDR3 is TGTGCTAGCGCCCTCGGGACAGACTACGAGCAGTACTTC. Drawing the rest from reference TRBV7-7 and TRBJ2-7, the complete variable domain is GAGVSQSPRYKVTKRGQDVTLRCDPISSHATLYWYQQALGQGPEFLTYFNYEAQPDKSGLPSDRFSAERPEGSISTLTIQRTEQRDSAMYRCASALGTDYEQYFGPGTRLTVT.